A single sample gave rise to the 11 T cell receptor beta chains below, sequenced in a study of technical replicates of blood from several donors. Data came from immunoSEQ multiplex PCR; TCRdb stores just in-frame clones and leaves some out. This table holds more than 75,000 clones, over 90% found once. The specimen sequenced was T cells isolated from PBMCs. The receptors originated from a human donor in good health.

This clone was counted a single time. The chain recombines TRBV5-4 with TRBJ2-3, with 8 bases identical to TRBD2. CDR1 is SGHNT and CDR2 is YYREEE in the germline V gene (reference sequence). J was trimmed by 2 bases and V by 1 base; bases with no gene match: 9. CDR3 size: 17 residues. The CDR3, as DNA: TGTGCCAGCAGCTTGAGAGTGCGGGAGGCCTTCACAGATACGCAGTATTTT. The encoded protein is CASSLRVREAFTDTQYF.

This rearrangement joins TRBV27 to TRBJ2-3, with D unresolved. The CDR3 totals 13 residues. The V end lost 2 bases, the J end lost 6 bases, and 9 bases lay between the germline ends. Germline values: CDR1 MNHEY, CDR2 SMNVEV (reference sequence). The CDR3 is CASSLISPDTQYF. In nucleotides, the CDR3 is TGTGCCAGCAGTTTAATTAGCCCCGATACGCAGTATTTT.

The CDR3: CASSLRLAGGYEQYF. CDR3 DNA sequence: TGTGCCAGCAGCCTTCGACTAGCGGGAGGGTACGAGCAGTACTTC. The gene calls are TRBV7-2 and TRBJ2-7; 14 bases match TRBD2. This CDR3 has 15 amino acids. Per the germline V gene, CDR1 is SGHTA and CDR2 is FQGNSA. The V segment lost 5 bases and the J segment 4 bases; nucleotides outside the gene matches: 4.

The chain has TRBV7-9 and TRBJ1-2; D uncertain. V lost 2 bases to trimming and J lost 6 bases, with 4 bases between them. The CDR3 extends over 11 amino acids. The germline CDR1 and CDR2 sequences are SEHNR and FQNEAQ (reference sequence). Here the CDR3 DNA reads TGTGCCAGCAGCTTACTTGATGGCTACACCTTC. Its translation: CASSLLDGYTF.

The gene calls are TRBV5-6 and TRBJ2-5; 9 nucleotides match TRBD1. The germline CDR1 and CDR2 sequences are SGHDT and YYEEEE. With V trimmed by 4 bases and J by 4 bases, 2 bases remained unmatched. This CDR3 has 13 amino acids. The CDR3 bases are TGTGCCAGCAGCGCGGACAGGGGAGAGACCCAGTACTTC. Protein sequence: CASSADRGETQYF. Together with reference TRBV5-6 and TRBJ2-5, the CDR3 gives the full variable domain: DAGVTQSPTHLIKTRGQQVTLRCSPKSGHDTVSWYQQALGQGPQFIFQYYEEEERQRGNFPDRFSGHQFPNYSSELNVNALLLGDSALYLCASSADRGETQYFGPGTRLLVL.

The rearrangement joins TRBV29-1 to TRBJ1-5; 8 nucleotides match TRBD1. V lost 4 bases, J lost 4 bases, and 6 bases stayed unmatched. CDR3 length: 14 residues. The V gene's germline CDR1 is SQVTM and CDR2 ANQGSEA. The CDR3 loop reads CSVVGTGLNQPQHF. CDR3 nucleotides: TGCAGCGTTGTAGGGACAGGCCTGAATCAGCCCCAGCATTTT. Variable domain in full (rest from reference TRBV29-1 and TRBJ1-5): SAVISQKPSRDICQRGTSLTIQCQVDSQVTMMFWYRQQPGQSLTLIATANQGSEATYESGFVIDKFPISRPNLTFSTLTVSNMSPEDSSIYLCSVVGTGLNQPQHFGDGTRLSIL.

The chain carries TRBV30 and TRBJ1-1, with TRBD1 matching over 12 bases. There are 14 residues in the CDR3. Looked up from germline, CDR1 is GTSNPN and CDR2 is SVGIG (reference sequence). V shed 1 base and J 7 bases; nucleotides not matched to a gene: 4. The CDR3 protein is CAWSGDRGRIEAFF. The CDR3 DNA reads TGTGCCTGGAGTGGGGACAGGGGGCGCATTGAAGCTTTCTTT.

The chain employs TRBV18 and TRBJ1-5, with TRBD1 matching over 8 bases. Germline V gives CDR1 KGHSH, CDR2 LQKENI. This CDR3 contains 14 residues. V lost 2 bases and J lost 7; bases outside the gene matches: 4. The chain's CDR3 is CASSPGQGGQPQHF. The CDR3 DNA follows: TGTGCCAGCTCACCAGGACAGGGAGGGCAGCCCCAGCATTTT. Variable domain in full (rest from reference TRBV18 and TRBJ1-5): NAGVMQNPRHLVRRRGQEARLRCSPMKGHSHVYWYRQLPEEGLKFMVYLQKENIIDESGMPKERFSAEFPKEGPSILRIQQVVRGDSAAYFCASSPGQGGQPQHFGDGTRLSIL.

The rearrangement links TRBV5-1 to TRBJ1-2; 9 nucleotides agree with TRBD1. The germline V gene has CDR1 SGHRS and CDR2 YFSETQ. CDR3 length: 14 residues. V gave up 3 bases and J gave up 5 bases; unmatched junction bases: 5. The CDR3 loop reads CASSSGTGSYGYTF. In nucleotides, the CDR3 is TGCGCCAGCAGCTCCGGGACAGGGTCATATGGCTACACCTTC.

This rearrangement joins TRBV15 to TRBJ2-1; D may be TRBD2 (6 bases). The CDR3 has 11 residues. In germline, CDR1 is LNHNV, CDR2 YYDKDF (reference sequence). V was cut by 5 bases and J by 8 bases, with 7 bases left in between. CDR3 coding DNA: TGTGCCACCAGCCCGGGGGATGAGCAGTTCTTC. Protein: CATSPGDEQFF.

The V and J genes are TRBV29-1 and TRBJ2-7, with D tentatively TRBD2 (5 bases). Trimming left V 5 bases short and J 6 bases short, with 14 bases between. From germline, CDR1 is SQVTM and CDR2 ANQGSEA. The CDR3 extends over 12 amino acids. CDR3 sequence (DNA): TGCAGCGTTAGTGGAGGATCCGGCGAGCAGTACTTC. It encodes CSVSGGSGEQYF.